One and the same sample provided the 5 T cell receptor beta chains below, sequenced in a study of cytomegalovirus exposure and HLA in healthy donors. The method was immunoSEQ multiplex PCR; TCRdb's version includes in-frame clones alone and lacks a portion of them. The data hold some 350,000 clones, with 87% observed a single time. The specimen was PBMCs. The receptors originated from a woman aged 30 to 39 in good health and CMV-seropositive.

V and J are TRBV19 and TRBJ2-7; D not resolved. Germline CDR1 and CDR2: LNHDA and SQIVND (reference sequence). Trimming removed 3 bases from V and 3 bases from J, with 9 bases in between. This CDR3 has 13 residues. The CDR3 is CASSIAADYEQYF. CDR3 sequence (DNA): TGTGCCAGTAGTATCGCGGCAGACTACGAGCAGTACTTC. Looking up the rest from reference TRBV19 and TRBJ2-7 gives the full variable domain: DGGITQSPKYLFRKEGQNVTLSCEQNLNHDAMYWYRQDPGQGLRLIYYSQIVNDFQKGDIAEGYSVSREKKESFPLTVTSAQKNPTAFYLCASSIAADYEQYFGPGTRLTVT.

This clone was found once. This chain uses TRBV5-1 with TRBJ2-3, with 16 bases aligning to TRBD2. Germline V CDR1 and CDR2: SGHRS, YFSETQ. There are 17 residues in the CDR3. V shed 4 bases, J shed 4 bases, and the junction held 6 bases outside the gene matches. CDR3 coding DNA: TGCGCCAGCAGCCGGGGACTAGCGGGAGGGGGAGCAGATACGCAGTATTTT. This encodes CASSRGLAGGGADTQYF. The complete variable domain, with remaining parts taken from reference TRBV5-1 and TRBJ2-3, reads KAGVTQTPRYLIKTRGQQVTLSCSPISGHRSVSWYQQTPGQGLQFLFEYFSETQRNKGNFPGRFSGRQFSNSRSEMNVSTLELGDSALYLCASSRGLAGGGADTQYFGPGTRLTVL.

CDR3 residues: CASSPYVGDEQYF. The CDR3 DNA is TGTGCCAGCAGCCCTTATGTCGGGGACGAGCAGTACTTC. This chain connects TRBV6-1 to TRBJ2-7, with D possibly TRBD2 on 5 matching bases. Trimming stripped 6 bases from V and 5 bases from J, with 14 bases between. Germline lookup yields CDR1 MNHNS and CDR2 SASEGT. The CDR3 is 13 residues long.

The chain couples TRBV7-3 to TRBJ2-1; 7 nucleotides line up with TRBD1. Germline V CDR1 and CDR2: SGHTA, FQGTGA. V trimming: 5 bases; J trimming: 8 bases; junction bases outside the gene matches: 12. The CDR3 runs to 15 residues. The CDR3, as DNA: TGTGCCAGCAGCCCAGGCCTGACAGGGTGGGATGAGCAGTTCTTC. This encodes CASSPGLTGWDEQFF.

CDR3 region: CATSPGLARNGELFF. DNA for the CDR3: TGTGCCACCAGCCCAGGACTAGCGAGGAACGGGGAGCTGTTTTTT. The chain links TRBV15 to TRBJ2-2, with 9 bases aligning to TRBD2. V shed 5 bases and J 7 bases; nucleotides not matched to a gene: 8. CDR1 and CDR2 from the germline V gene are LNHNV and YYDKDF (reference sequence). The CDR3 sequence is 15 residues long.